The clone carrying this T cell receptor (beta chain) was seen many times. Its specificity is not known. This entry comes from a study of T cell repertoires in cytomegalovirus infection. Overall study: Peptides in the study included HLA-C-restricted and HLA-B-restricted CMV epitopes. CMV infection and matching HLA type were both indicated by public TCR beta signatures. Findings and limits, study-wide: Dominant in the ex vivo response were TCR beta clonotypes restricted by HLA-C and specific for CMV. Frequencies of public TCR beta families were cumulated, and this identified carriers of CMV plus the relevant HLA.

Trimming stripped 3 bases from V and 6 bases from J, with 3 bases between. CDR1 MNHNS and CDR2 SASEGT come from the germline V gene. The CDR3 consists of 11 residues. TCRdb reprocessed the reads via MiXCR and lists one record per CDR3 protein. The repertoire holds fewer than 850,000 distinct CDR3 sequences, with almost 30% as singletons. This specimen consisted of cultured CD8+ T cells from PBMCs, obtained from culture after CMV antigen stimulation. This sequence was found in a human donor in good health (CMV status not recorded). Some clones in this sample may be carry-over from other donors' samples. The chain recombines TRBV6-1 with TRBJ2-1; D remains unclear. In nucleotides, the CDR3 is TGTGCCAGCAGTGACGGCAATGAGCAGTTCTTC. It is translated as CASSDGNEQFF.